These 25 T cell receptor beta chains were sequenced from one sample in a study of CD8 T cells in ankylosing spondylitis. MiXCR was run by TCRdb on the 5' RACE reads, yielding one entry per CDR3 protein. The sample has around 53,000 distinct CDR3 sequences, approximately 8% seen once. The specimen sequenced was blood, either unsorted or a sorted T cell fraction (not recorded which). These receptors were taken from a female donor with ankylosing spondylitis or in good health (not recorded which).

The sample holds many counts of this clonotype. The chain employs TRBV7-8 and TRBJ2-1; maybe TRBD1 (5 bases). This CDR3 comprises 15 residues. Trimming removed 7 bases from V and 8 bases from J, with 21 bases in between. CDR1 SGHVS and CDR2 FQNEAQ come from the germline V gene. The CDR3 nucleotides are TGTGCCAGCATCCCAGTTTCAGGGATGGTTGATGAGCAGTTCTTC. It codes for CASIPVSGMVDEQFF.

The sample holds many counts of this clonotype. V and J are TRBV27 and TRBJ2-7; D unresolved. Germline values: CDR1 MNHEY, CDR2 SMNVEV (reference sequence). V gave up 3 bases and J gave up 7 bases, with 16 bases separating them. This CDR3 is 14 amino acids long. The CDR3 DNA sequence: TGTGCCAGCAGTTTTCTAGGTCCATCGAGTGAGCAGTACTTC. It translates to CASSFLGPSSEQYF.

This clonotype was picked up many times. The rearrangement joins TRBV20-1 to TRBJ1-5; D unclear. The V end lost 0 bases, the J end lost 7 bases, and 16 bases lay between the germline ends. CDR1 DFQATT and CDR2 SNEGSKA come from the germline V gene (reference sequence). The CDR3 length is 15 residues. The CDR3 region is CSARDNGRGRQPQHF. The CDR3 DNA reads TGCAGTGCTAGAGATAACGGGAGAGGAAGACAGCCCCAGCATTTT.

This clonotype occurred many times. V and J are TRBV20-1 and TRBJ1-3; the D is unclear. CDR1 is DFQATT and CDR2 is SNEGSKA in the germline V gene (reference sequence). V was trimmed by 1 base and J by 3 bases, leaving 7 bases between them. The CDR3 has 13 amino acids. Here the CDR3 DNA reads TGCAGTGCTAGAGTGGGAGGTGGAAACACCATATATTTT. This sequence encodes CSARVGGGNTIYF.

This clonotype was seen many times. The chain carries TRBV6-1 and TRBJ2-7, with a possible D match to TRBD2 (5 bases). The ends were cut back, 2 bases at V and 7 bases at J, with 18 bases in the middle. The CDR3 has 15 residues. Germline CDR1 MNHNS, CDR2 SASEGT. CDR3 nucleotide sequence: TGTGCCAGCAGTGAAACCGACGCCGGGATAGGGGAGCAGTACGTC. This gives the protein CASSETDAGIGEQYV.

The chain links TRBV29-1 to TRBJ2-1, with 8 bases that match TRBD1. Unmatched junction bases numbered 10, after V lost 1 base and J lost 5 bases. The germline V gene encodes CDR1 SQVTM and CDR2 ANQGSEA. The CDR3 extends over 16 amino acids. CDR3 DNA: TGCAGCGTTGAAGGATTACGGGACAGGCTAGACAATGAGCAGTTCTTC. This gives the protein CSVEGLRDRLDNEQFF.

This clonotype was seen at least ten times. V usage is TRBV29-1 and J usage is TRBJ1-3; D unresolved. Trimming stripped 2 bases from V and 0 bases from J, with 8 bases between. Germline CDR1 is SQVTM and CDR2 is ANQGSEA. The CDR3 is 14 amino acids. CDR3 in DNA: TGCAGCGTTGAACTACAGAGCTCTGGAAACACCATATATTTT. This encodes CSVELQSSGNTIYF.

This clonotype has ten or more counts. The J gene is TRBJ1-4, the V gene TRBV12-3 or TRBV12-4, with 9 bases matching TRBD1. The length of the CDR3 is 17 residues. V was clipped by 5 bases and J by 2 bases; unmatched bases: 9. This CDR3 reads CASSQPQGAATNEKLFF. In nucleotides, the CDR3 is TGTGCCAGCAGTCAACCACAGGGGGCGGCCACTAATGAAAAACTGTTTTTT.

This clonotype was counted many times. The chain links TRBV2 to TRBJ1-1, with 9 bases fitting TRBD1. V lost 5 bases to trimming and J lost 4 bases; unmatched junction nucleotides: 2. CDR3 length equals 13 residues. Germline V gene lookup returns CDR1 SNHLY and CDR2 FYNNEI. The CDR3 protein is CASSRDRATEAFF. The CDR3, as DNA: TGTGCCAGCAGTAGGGACAGGGCCACTGAAGCTTTCTTT.

This clonotype has ten or more counts. The chain recombines TRBV20-1 with TRBJ2-3; TRBD2 aligns across 10 bases. The V segment lost 3 bases and the J segment 4 bases; nucleotides outside the gene matches: 10. The CDR3 totals 16 residues. The germline V gene has CDR1 DFQATT and CDR2 SNEGSKA (reference sequence). DNA of the CDR3: TGCAGTGCTAGGGAACTAGCGGGGTCTAGGGCAGATACGCAGTATTTT. It encodes CSARELAGSRADTQYF.

The table lists this clonotype with many counts. The chain couples TRBV2 to TRBJ2-1; TRBD2 matches 11 bases. CDR1 and CDR2 (germline): SNHLY, FYNNEI. Trimming cost V 0 bases and J 10 bases; bases outside gene matches: 5. CDR3 length: 15 amino acids. The CDR3 protein is CASSEASTSGEEQFF. The CDR3 DNA reads TGTGCCAGCAGTGAAGCGTCGACTAGCGGGGAGGAGCAGTTCTTC.

This clonotype was found many times. This chain uses TRBV18 with TRBJ2-3, with D unresolved. Looked up from germline, CDR1 is KGHSH and CDR2 is LQKENI. The V end lost 2 bases, the J end lost 1 base, and 4 bases lay between the germline ends. This CDR3 has 13 residues. In DNA, the CDR3 is TGTGCCAGCTCACCAAGGGGCACAGATACGCAGTATTTT. It is translated as CASSPRGTDTQYF.

By proportion, this clonotype is medium-sized. The gene calls are TRBV5-1 and TRBJ2-1; a possible D gene is TRBD2 (6 bases). This CDR3 contains 14 residues. The V and J ends lost 4 bases and 8 bases respectively, with 16 bases between them. Germline CDR1 and CDR2: SGHRS and YFSETQ. The CDR3 protein is CASSGETRFDEQFF. CDR3 nucleotides: TGCGCCAGCAGCGGGGAGACTAGATTCGATGAGCAGTTCTTC.

The chain recombines TRBV29-1 with TRBJ1-2; D unresolved. There are 11 residues in the CDR3. Deletions cut 4 bases from V and 4 bases from J, with 7 bases between. Germline CDR1 reads SQVTM; CDR2 reads ANQGSEA. CDR3 in amino acids: CSVVESYGYTF. CDR3 coding DNA: TGCAGCGTTGTTGAGAGCTATGGCTACACCTTC.

In its sample, this clonotype is medium-sized. The chain has TRBV20-1 and TRBJ1-5; TRBD1 agrees at 8 bases. The germline gives CDR1 DFQATT, CDR2 SNEGSKA (reference sequence). The CDR3 is 13 amino acids. J gave up 3 bases and V 5 bases, and 3 bases lay outside the gene matches. This CDR3 is CSAPTGANQPQHF. The CDR3 DNA reads as TGCAGTGCTCCGACAGGGGCCAATCAGCCCCAGCATTTT.

There are a few counts of this clonotype. The gene calls are TRBV20-1 and TRBJ2-3; 11 nucleotides line up with TRBD2. V lost 1 base, J lost 3 bases, and 12 bases stayed unmatched. Germline CDR1 and CDR2: DFQATT and SNEGSKA (reference sequence). This CDR3 has 18 residues. CDR3 protein: CSARGVPSSGGETDTQYF. The DNA of the CDR3 is TGCAGTGCTAGAGGCGTCCCCAGTAGCGGGGGGGAAACAGATACGCAGTATTTT.

This clonotype was counted at least ten times. The chain uses TRBV20-1 and TRBJ1-1; D gene ambiguous. The V gene's germline CDR1 is DFQATT and CDR2 SNEGSKA (reference sequence). The CDR3 totals 15 residues. Trimming took off 2 bases at V and 0 bases at J, with 13 bases between the two ends. The CDR3 here is CSARNERNLNTEAFF. The CDR3 DNA sequence: TGCAGTGCTAGAAATGAGCGGAACCTGAACACTGAAGCTTTCTTT.

A few counts support this clonotype. The chain carries TRBV10-3 and TRBJ2-1; 8 nucleotides line up with TRBD1. The CDR3 totals 14 residues. The germline V gene has CDR1 ENHRY and CDR2 SYGVKD. V dropped 9 bases and J dropped 7; count of bases not matched to a gene: 11. DNA for the CDR3: TGTGCCATGTCCTCCGGGACAGGTCTGAATGAGCAGTTCTTC. This gives the protein CAMSSGTGLNEQFF.

Only a few counts were recorded for this clonotype. This CDR3 reads CASGRVAGTDTQYF. Written as DNA, the CDR3 is TGTGCGTCGGGGAGGGTCGCTGGCACAGATACGCAGTATTTT. This sequence joins TRBV11-2 and TRBJ2-3; 7 positions match TRBD2. The CDR3 sequence is 14 residues long. CDR1 is SGHAT and CDR2 is FQNNGV in the germline V gene.

Many counts were recorded for this clonotype. This sequence joins TRBV12-3 or TRBV12-4 and TRBJ2-3, with TRBD2 identical over 8 bases. With V trimmed by 5 bases and J by 3 bases, 10 bases remained unmatched. This CDR3 has 16 residues. This CDR3 reads CASSRSVGLVTDTQYF. The CDR3 DNA follows: TGTGCCAGCAGTCGTTCTGTGGGACTAGTAACAGATACGCAGTATTTT.

This clonotype was counted at least ten times. V and J are TRBV12-3 or TRBV12-4 and TRBJ1-1; TRBD1 might be the D (6 bases). The CDR3 length is 14 residues. The V end lost 2 bases, the J end lost 2 bases, and 9 bases lay between the germline ends. The DNA for the CDR3 is TGTGCCAGCAGTTTAACGGGGGGCAACACTGAAGCTTTCTTT. Translation: CASSLTGGNTEAFF.

In this sample, this clonotype turned up many times. The V and J genes are TRBV7-2 and TRBJ2-5; D may correspond to TRBD1 or TRBD2 (5 bases each). V was pared by 4 bases and J by 5 bases, with 17 bases between. The CDR3 consists of 15 residues. The germline V gene has CDR1 SGHTA and CDR2 FQGNSA. CDR3 protein: CASSSQGRPRETQYF. The CDR3 region has the DNA TGTGCCAGCAGCTCTCAGGGACGACCTAGGGAGACCCAGTACTTC. The whole variable domain, remainder taken from reference TRBV7-2 and TRBJ2-5, is GAGVSQSPSNKVTEKGKDVELRCDPISGHTALYWYRQSLGQGLEFLIYFQGNSAPDKSGLPSDRFSAERTGGSVSTLTIQRTQQEDSAVYLCASSSQGRPRETQYFGPGTRLLVL.

This clonotype was detected many times. The gene calls are TRBV7-3 and TRBJ2-2; 9 bases map to TRBD2. The CDR3 length is 18 residues. Losses at the gene ends were 4 bases for V and 4 bases for J; bases not matched to a gene: 13. Germline lookup yields CDR1 SGHTA and CDR2 FQGTGA. CDR3 sequence (DNA): TGTGCCAGCAGCTCCTTTCTAGCGGGGCCGTTGGCCACCGGGGAGCTGTTTTTT. It is translated as CASSSFLAGPLATGELFF.

This clonotype was seen many times. The chain uses TRBV28 and TRBJ1-1; 7 bases fit TRBD1. The germline V gene has CDR1 MDHEN and CDR2 SYDVKM. The CDR3 sequence is 16 residues long. The junction had 8 bases not matched to a gene; V was cut back by 3 bases and J by 1 base. The CDR3 nucleotides read TGTGCCAGCAGTTTCCAAACAGGGGCGGGGAACACTGAAGCTTTCTTT. Protein product: CASSFQTGAGNTEAFF.

This clonotype is termed medium-sized (0.01 to 0.1%). This chain links TRBV7-6 with TRBJ1-1; 9 bases are a match to TRBD1. The germline CDR1 and CDR2 sequences are SGHVS and FNYEAQ. J gave up 3 bases and V 4 bases, and 9 bases lay outside the gene matches. The CDR3 has 16 amino acids. The CDR3, as DNA: TGTGCCAGCAGCTATAATAGGGGACAGGGTCACACTGAAGCTTTCTTT. Amino acid sequence: CASSYNRGQGHTEAFF.